What follows are 15 T cell receptor beta chains derived from one specimen sequenced in a study of metastatic and nonmetastatic thyroid tumors. TCRdb re-called clones via MiXCR from the PCR reads. The table has 64,000 or so clones, roughly 16% seen once. Thyroid surgery was preceded by no treatment in any patient. The material sequenced was blood. Source of these receptors: a male donor with papillary thyroid cancer or a benign thyroid nodule (not recorded which). Some clones in this sample may be carry-over from other donors' samples.

This clone was observed many times. This chain joins TRBV6-2 or TRBV6-3 and TRBJ2-1; 7 positions match TRBD1. The CDR3 consists of 16 residues. With 6 bases clipped from V and 5 bases from J, the junction kept 13 bases outside the gene matches. The germline V gene encodes CDR1 MNHEY and CDR2 SVGEGT. The CDR3 DNA follows: TGTGCCAGCAGGAGAACAGGGGCCGCCGCCCACAATGAGCAGTTCTTC. Encoded protein: CASRRTGAAAHNEQFF.

This clone came up many times. This chain links TRBV12-3 or TRBV12-4 with TRBJ2-7; D may be TRBD1 or TRBD2 (5 bases each). V gave up 6 bases and J gave up 2 bases, with 20 bases separating them. The CDR3 totals 16 residues. The CDR3 region has the DNA TGTGCCAGCAGCTGGTCGGGGCCGGGTGGCCCCTACGAGCAGTACTTC. Amino acid sequence: CASSWSGPGGPYEQYF.

This clone has at least ten counts. A read error may account for a junction end that differs from germline. This chain uses TRBV7-8 with TRBJ2-1, with 10 bases fitting TRBD2. The germline CDR1 and CDR2 sequences are SGHVS and FQNEAQ. There are 14 residues in the CDR3. CDR3 in DNA: TGTGCCAGCAGCCTAGCGGGAGTAGTAAATGAGCAGTTCTTC. This encodes CASSLAGVVNEQFF.

This clone was observed many times. This CDR3 is also generated by other DNA sequences in the sample. The chain is built from TRBV6-4 and TRBJ2-3; D unclear. Germline assignment: CDR1 MRHNA and CDR2 SNTAGT. Trimming shortened V by 6 bases and J by 3 bases, and 10 bases separated the two germline ends. The CDR3 loop spans 13 amino acids. The chain's CDR3 is CASSPGDTDTQYF. As DNA, the CDR3 is TGTGCCAGCAGCCCTGGGGATACAGATACGCAGTATTTT.

This clone was detected many times. The chain links TRBV20-1 to TRBJ1-5, with D hard to call. Trimming stripped 4 bases from V and 6 bases from J, with 10 bases between. This CDR3 contains 12 residues. Germline V gene lookup returns CDR1 DFQATT and CDR2 SNEGSKA (reference sequence). As DNA, the CDR3 is TGCAGTGCTACCTATCAAAGTCAGCCCCAGCATTTT. Encoded protein: CSATYQSQPQHF.

The chain carries TRBV5-1 and TRBJ2-5; 10 bases are a match to TRBD1. In germline, CDR1 is SGHRS, CDR2 YFSETQ. After removal of 4 bases from V and 5 bases from J, the junction contained 8 bases not matched to a gene. CDR3 length equals 15 residues. This CDR3 reads CASSQEGQGWETQYF. In DNA form, the CDR3 reads TGCGCCAGCAGCCAAGAGGGACAGGGGTGGGAGACCCAGTACTTC. Full variable domain (remainder filled in from reference TRBV5-1 and TRBJ2-5): KAGVTQTPRYLIKTRGQQVTLSCSPISGHRSVSWYQQTPGQGLQFLFEYFSETQRNKGNFPGRFSGRQFSNSRSEMNVSTLELGDSALYLCASSQEGQGWETQYFGPGTRLLVL.

Ten or more counts support this clone. This may arise from a read error, as a much more abundant clone is one base away. CDR3 DNA: TGTGCCAGCAGCAGGCGAGACTATGGCTACACCTTC. Protein product: CASSRRDYGYTF. This chain connects TRBV19 to TRBJ1-2; no clear D gene. In germline, CDR1 is LNHDA, CDR2 SQIVND (reference sequence). This CDR3 is built from 12 residues. The ends were cut back, 9 bases at V and 3 bases at J, with 11 bases in the middle.

V gene TRBV4-1 combines with J gene TRBJ2-7; the match to TRBD2 covers 10 bases. Germline lookup yields CDR1 MGHRA and CDR2 YSYEKL. The CDR3 loop spans 15 amino acids. V lost 0 bases and J lost 3; bases outside the gene matches: 2. The CDR3 loop reads CASSQETSGYYEQYF. The DNA for the CDR3 is TGCGCCAGCAGCCAAGAGACTAGCGGGTACTACGAGCAGTACTTC.

Comment on this clone: Being one base from a much bigger clone, this may be a read error. The chain carries TRBV6-4 and TRBJ2-6; perhaps TRBD2 as D (5 bases). Looked up from germline, CDR1 is MRHNA and CDR2 is SNTAGT. This CDR3 spans 15 amino acids. The V end was cut by 7 bases, the J end by 1 base, with 11 bases between. CDR3: CASIPEGSGANVLTF. CDR3 nucleotide sequence: TGTGCCAGCATCCCCGAGGGATCTGGGGCCAACGTCCTGACTTTC.

This chain joins TRBV6-1 and TRBJ1-6; TRBD1 is a possible D gene (6 bases). The V end was cut by 7 bases, the J end by 7 bases, with 20 bases between. The CDR3 totals 16 residues. Germline V CDR1 and CDR2: MNHNS, SASEGT. The CDR3 sequence: CASIPGAWTVNSPLHF. The CDR3 nucleotides are TGTGCCAGCATCCCCGGTGCCTGGACAGTAAATTCACCCCTCCACTTT.

This clone was counted many times. The chain joins TRBV9 to TRBJ1-5, with D unresolved. CDR1 SGDLS and CDR2 YYNGEE come from the germline V gene. This CDR3 spans 15 amino acids. V gave up 3 bases and J gave up 2 bases, with 12 bases separating them. CDR3 in amino acids: CASSGEGVGNQPQHF. CDR3 nucleotides: TGTGCCAGCAGCGGTGAGGGAGTAGGCAATCAGCCCCAGCATTTT.

This clone was seen at least ten times. This chain connects TRBV18 to TRBJ1-2; no definite D call. Trimming took off 9 bases at V and 5 bases at J, with 16 bases between the two ends. Germline V gene data show CDR1 as KGHSH and CDR2 as LQKENI. The CDR3 length is 13 residues. CDR3 in amino acids: CASSYSPLYGYTF. CDR3 in DNA: TGTGCCAGTTCCTACAGTCCCCTTTATGGCTACACCTTC.

This clone was counted at least ten times. The chain joins TRBV20-1 to TRBJ2-7; D is uncertain. The CDR3 has 11 residues. The germline CDR1 and CDR2 sequences are DFQATT and SNEGSKA (reference sequence). Trimming pared 5 bases from V and 2 bases from J, leaving 7 bases between. The CDR3 sequence is CSALRTYEQYV. The CDR3 nucleotides read TGCAGTGCTCTCCGCACCTACGAGCAGTACGTC.

This clone has ten or more counts. This chain connects TRBV7-9 to TRBJ2-5; 7 bases match TRBD2. V was pared by 6 bases and J by 5 bases, with 6 bases of the junction left unmatched. Germline lookup yields CDR1 SEHNR and CDR2 FQNEAQ (reference sequence). This CDR3 is built from 13 residues. CDR3 DNA: TGTGCCAGCAGTGGGGACGGGAGGGAGACCCAGTACTTC. Translating it yields CASSGDGRETQYF.

V is TRBV5-6 and J is TRBJ1-1; D remains unclear. From germline, CDR1 is SGHDT and CDR2 YYEEEE. V was cut by 2 bases and J by 4 bases, with 15 bases left in between. The CDR3 spans 15 residues. Written as DNA, the CDR3 is TGTGCCAGCAGCTTTCAGCGGGGTGCTGCCACTGAAGCTTTCTTT. Translation gives CASSFQRGAATEAFF. The full variable domain, its missing parts supplied by reference TRBV5-6 and TRBJ1-1, is DAGVTQSPTHLIKTRGQQVTLRCSPKSGHDTVSWYQQALGQGPQFIFQYYEEEERQRGNFPDRFSGHQFPNYSSELNVNALLLGDSALYLCASSFQRGAATEAFFGQGTRLTVV.